A single sample gave rise to the 19 T cell receptor beta chains below, sequenced in a study of cytomegalovirus exposure and HLA in healthy donors. Clones were sequenced by immunoSEQ multiplex PCR, and TCRdb holds only the in-frame ones, with some missing. The sample has approximately 160,000 clones, roughly nine tenths seen once. Sequencing was done on a sample of PBMCs. The receptors derive from a woman aged 30 to 39 in good health and CMV-seronegative.

The CDR3 sequence is CASSFGTSGSYEQYF. The CDR3 nucleotides read TGTGCCAGCAGTTTTGGGACTAGCGGATCCTACGAGCAGTACTTC. The rearrangement uses TRBV28 and TRBJ2-7, with 11 bases aligning to TRBD2. The trim removed 3 bases at V and 1 base at J, leaving 2 bases unmatched. The germline gives CDR1 MDHEN, CDR2 SYDVKM. The CDR3 is 15 amino acids.

The V and J genes are TRBV25-1 and TRBJ2-2, with D possibly matching TRBD2 (6 bases). The ends were cut back, 5 bases at V and 5 bases at J, with 6 bases in the middle. In germline, CDR1 is MGHDK, CDR2 SYGVNS. The CDR3 length is 12 residues. As DNA, the CDR3 is TGTGCCAGCAGTCGGGGGACCGGGGAGCTGTTTTTT. It translates to CASSRGTGELFF.

The rearrangement uses TRBV7-9 and TRBJ2-1; TRBD1 aligns across 7 bases. Germline V gene sequence: CDR1 SEHNR, CDR2 FQNEAQ (reference sequence). CDR3 length: 15 residues. V trimming: 4 bases; J trimming: 10 bases; junction bases outside the gene matches: 13. Here the CDR3 DNA reads TGTGCCAGCAGCTCAGGACAGGATGGAGGCCGGGAGCAGTTCTTC. This gives the protein CASSSGQDGGREQFF.

The chain joins TRBV4-3 to TRBJ2-7; a weak D match, TRBD1 (6 bases). CDR3 length: 16 amino acids. The ends were cut back, 2 bases at V and 5 bases at J, with 19 bases in the middle. Germline CDR1 reads LGHNA; CDR2 reads YSLEER. CDR3 loop: CASSQSRDKGTDEQYF. DNA of the CDR3: TGCGCCAGCAGCCAAAGCCGGGACAAAGGTACGGACGAGCAGTACTTC.

This clone appeared once. J is TRBJ1-5 and V is TRBV28; 7 bases fit TRBD1. V was pared by 11 bases and J by 0 bases, with 4 bases of the junction left unmatched. The CDR3 runs to 13 residues. The germline V gene encodes CDR1 MDHEN and CDR2 SYDVKM. The CDR3 nucleotides read TGTGCCGGGGGACAGTATAGCAATCAGCCCCAGCATTTT. As protein: CAGGQYSNQPQHF.

This rearrangement joins TRBV19 to TRBJ2-4; 10 bases align to TRBD1. The CDR3 length is 18 residues. V was pared by 5 bases and J by 1 base, with 11 bases of the junction left unmatched. Germline CDR1 LNHDA, CDR2 SQIVND (reference sequence). CDR3 region: CASSPGTGEGFAKNIQYF. The DNA for the CDR3 is TGTGCCAGTAGTCCCGGGACAGGGGAAGGGTTTGCCAAAAACATTCAGTACTTC.

The V and J genes are TRBV27 and TRBJ2-1; possible D gene TRBD1, 5 bases. Germline V gene lookup returns CDR1 MNHEY and CDR2 SMNVEV (reference sequence). The CDR3 is 15 amino acids. Trimming took 6 bases from V and 0 from J, leaving 12 bases between them. In DNA form, the CDR3 reads TGTGCCAGCAGCCTTGACAGTTCCTCCTACAATGAGCAGTTCTTC. Translating gives CASSLDSSSYNEQFF.

The chain is built from TRBV4-3 and TRBJ2-7, with 7 bases matching TRBD1. The ends lost 2 bases at V and 0 bases at J; junction bases unmatched: 4. The CDR3 runs to 15 residues. Germline CDR1 LGHNA, CDR2 YSLEER. CDR3 sequence: CASSQLTGASYEQYF. As DNA, the CDR3 is TGCGCCAGCAGCCAACTTACAGGGGCCTCCTACGAGCAGTACTTC.

Notes on this clone: Other nucleotide sequences in the sample specify the same CDR3. This chain uses TRBV5-1 with TRBJ2-5; D is unresolved. Germline V gene lookup returns CDR1 SGHRS and CDR2 YFSETQ. Trimming removed 2 bases from V and 3 bases from J, with 2 bases in between. The CDR3 covers 11 residues. In DNA form, the CDR3 reads TGCGCCAGCAGCTTCAAAGAGACCCAGTACTTC. Encoded protein: CASSFKETQYF.

As concerns this clone: Other DNA sequences of this sample code for an identical CDR3. J is TRBJ2-2 and V is TRBV7-9; D perhaps matches TRBD1 (5 bases). The CDR3 loop spans 15 amino acids. Germline V gene sequence: CDR1 SEHNR, CDR2 FQNEAQ (reference sequence). Trimming cost V 4 bases and J 0 bases, with 9 bases left between them. CDR3 sequence: CASSSLTANTGELFF. DNA of the CDR3: TGTGCCAGCAGCTCGCTGACAGCGAACACCGGGGAGCTGTTTTTT. Full variable domain (missing parts from reference TRBV7-9 and TRBJ2-2): DTGVSQNPRHKITKRGQNVTFRCDPISEHNRLYWYRQTLGQGPEFLTYFQNEAQLEKSRLLSDRFSAERPKGSFSTLEIQRTEQGDSAMYLCASSSLTANTGELFFGEGSRLTVL.

This clone was observed a few times. This chain links TRBV2 with TRBJ2-3, with D hard to call. The V end lost 3 bases, the J end lost 4 bases, and 8 bases lay between the germline ends. Germline V lookup: CDR1 SNHLY, CDR2 FYNNEI. This CDR3 region has 13 residues. CDR3 protein: CASSEWRSDTQYF. Written as DNA, the CDR3 is TGTGCCAGCAGTGAGTGGCGGTCAGATACGCAGTATTTT.

The chain joins TRBV7-2 to TRBJ2-1, with TRBD1 matching 7 bases. The V segment lost 5 bases and the J segment 2 bases; nucleotides outside the gene matches: 6. Germline loops: CDR1 SGHTA, CDR2 FQGNSA. The CDR3 is 15 amino acids. DNA of the CDR3: TGTGCCAGCAGCGTAGACGGGACAGCCTACAATGAGCAGTTCTTC. It yields the protein CASSVDGTAYNEQFF.

This CDR3 reads CASSSGRDSGANVLTF. Here the CDR3 DNA reads TGTGCCAGCAGCAGCGGACGGGACTCTGGGGCCAACGTCCTGACTTTC. This chain uses TRBV7-9 with TRBJ2-6, with D tentatively TRBD2 (5 bases). The CDR3 contains 16 residues. The V end lost 5 bases, the J end lost 0 bases, and 11 bases lay between the germline ends. The germline gives CDR1 SEHNR, CDR2 FQNEAQ (reference sequence).

The chain employs TRBV5-5 and TRBJ2-7; 7 positions agree with TRBD2. Germline trimming cut 6 bases from V and 6 bases from J; bases unmatched to any gene: 9. This CDR3 has 13 residues. Per germline, CDR1 SGHKS and CDR2 YYEKEE (reference sequence). CDR3 coding DNA: TGTGCCAGCACCCCGTTGCCGGGGGGCGAGCAGTACTTC. Encoded protein: CASTPLPGGEQYF.

The rearrangement links TRBV18 to TRBJ2-1; 10 bases are a match to TRBD2. Germline V CDR1 and CDR2: KGHSH, LQKENI. V gave up 3 bases and J gave up 9 bases; unmatched junction bases: 5. The CDR3 totals 14 residues. DNA of the CDR3: TGTGCCAGCTCACCCCCTAGCGGGAGTGGTGAGCAGTTCTTC. Its translation is CASSPPSGSGEQFF.

This chain connects TRBV2 to TRBJ2-3; 10 nucleotides agree with TRBD2. Unmatched junction bases numbered 9, after V lost 6 bases and J lost 6 bases. CDR1 and CDR2 (germline): SNHLY, FYNNEI. The CDR3 loop spans 15 amino acids. The CDR3 protein is CASSKAGGPSDTQYF. CDR3 DNA: TGTGCCAGCAGCAAAGCGGGGGGGCCTTCGGATACGCAGTATTTT.

This chain uses TRBV5-1 with TRBJ2-4; D is unclear. Germline V gives CDR1 SGHRS, CDR2 YFSETQ. This CDR3 comprises 14 residues. V was cut by 4 bases and J by 1 base, with 9 bases left in between. The DNA of the CDR3 is TGCGCCAGCAGCCCCAACCAGGCCAAAAACATTCAGTACTTC. Amino acid sequence: CASSPNQAKNIQYF.

This chain joins TRBV7-2 and TRBJ1-2; 7 positions agree with TRBD1. Germline CDR1 is SGHTA and CDR2 is FQGNSA. J gave up 7 bases and V 4 bases, and 6 bases lay outside the gene matches. The CDR3 is 13 amino acids. The DNA of the CDR3 is TGTGCCAGCAGCTCACACAGGGGCGGTGGCTACACCTTC. Protein: CASSSHRGGGYTF.

The chain links TRBV19 to TRBJ2-1; 11 bases line up with TRBD2. Germline V gene lookup returns CDR1 LNHDA and CDR2 SQIVND (reference sequence). The V and J ends lost 9 bases and 4 bases, in that order; junction bases with no gene match: 5. This CDR3 has 14 amino acids. CDR3 in DNA: TGTGCCAGCAAGACTAGCGGGGATTACAATGAGCAGTTCTTC. Translation gives CASKTSGDYNEQFF.